A selection of T cell receptor beta chains follows, all from one sample in a study of neurological immune-mediated disorders. TCRdb used MiXCR to reprocess the 5' RACE reads, holding one entry per CDR3 protein. Of about 59,000 distinct CDR3 sequences listed, roughly 12% were seen once; the top ten hold 9.5% to 12%. The sequenced sample was PBMCs. The receptors derive from a woman aged 55 to 70 with HTLV-1-associated myelopathy (HAM/TSP). The CDR3 runs from the conserved cysteine through the conserved F or W. The D gene is left open where the match is weak. Expanded clones are given a class, and other clones once, few, many or no size at all.

>16|TRBD1|NA|TRBJ2-7|TRBV7-6
TGTGCCTGCAGCTTAGCCCCGGGACAGGGGGTCTACGAGCAGTACTTC
CACSLAPGQGVYEQYF
>13|NA|many|TRBJ2-7|TRBV6-5
TGTGCCAGCAGAAGGACGGATTCCTACGAGCAGTACTTC
CASRRTDSYEQYF
>15|NA|many|TRBJ2-5|TRBV5-4
TGTGCCAGCAGCTTGGAAAGTAGCGGACAAGAGACCCAGTACTTC
CASSLESSGQETQYF
>19|TRBD1|many|TRBJ2-2|TRBV24-1
TGTGCCACCAGTGATTTTCCCACCGGACAGGGTGCGAACACCGGGGAGCTGTTTTTT
CATSDFPTGQGANTGELFF
>16|TRBD1|many|TRBJ2-3|TRBV3-1
TGTGCCAGCAGCCAAGGACAGGGGAGCCCCACAGATACGCAGTATTTT
CASSQGQGSPTDTQYF
>13|NA|many|TRBJ2-1|TRBV5-1
TGCGCCAGCAGCCTCGGGTCTGGGGATGAGCAGTTCTTC
CASSLGSGDEQFF
>14|NA|many|TRBJ2-2|TRBV5-1
TGCGCCAGCAGCTTGGACCCGAACACCGGGGAGCTGTTTTTT
CASSLDPNTGELFF
>15|NA|many|TRBJ2-1|TRBV7-9
TGTGCCAGCAGCCCCATAACGACTAGTGTTGATGAGCAGTTCTTC
CASSPITTSVDEQFF
>15|TRBD1|many|TRBJ1-1|TRBV6-5
TGTGCCAGCAGTTCCCGGACAGGGGGAGGCACTGAAGCTTTCTTT
CASSSRTGGGTEAFF
>19|TRBD2|many|TRBJ2-1|TRBV11-3
TGTGCCAGCAGCTTAGATCGGAGCGGGAGGTTCCGCTCCTACAATGAGCAGTTCTTC
CASSLDRSGRFRSYNEQFF
>13|NA|many|TRBJ1-5|TRBV29-1
TGCAGCGTCCAAGATAATAGCAATCAGCCCCAGCATTTT
CSVQDNSNQPQHF
>17|TRBD2|many|TRBJ2-1|TRBV30
TGTGCCTGGAGTGTAAGTCTCGGACTAGCGGGAGTAGGTGAGCAGTTCTTC
CAWSVSLGLAGVGEQFF
>12|NA|many|TRBJ1-5|TRBV5-1
TGCGCCAGCAACATCCGCCCCCAGCCCCAGCATTTT
CASNIRPQPQHF
>13|NA|many|TRBJ1-1|TRBV12-3/TRBV12-4
TGTGCCAGCAGCCGGGCGTATCGGACTGAAGCTTTCTTT
CASSRAYRTEAFF
>19|TRBD2|many|TRBJ2-7|TRBV6-6
TGTGCCAGCAGTTATCGGGTTGGACTAGCGGGAGCTACCGTCTACGAGCAGTACTTC
CASSYRVGLAGATVYEQYF
>16|TRBD2|many|TRBJ2-1|TRBV4-2
TGTGCCAGCAGCCCATCTAGCGGAAGCTCCTACAATGAGCAGTTCTTC
CASSPSSGSSYNEQFF
>14|TRBD2|many|TRBJ2-2|TRBV20-1
TGCAGTGCAAAACTAGCGGTAGGCCTCGGGGAGCTGTTTTTT
CSAKLAVGLGELFF
>19|NA|NA|TRBJ2-1|TRBV4-1
TGCGCCAGCATCCAAGATGGGGTTATGAGAAAAACCGATCTCAATGAGCAGTTCTTC
CASIQDGVMRKTDLNEQFF
>15|TRBD1|many|TRBJ1-1|TRBV4-1
TGCGCCAGCAGCCCACCGGACAGGGCGAACACTGAAGCTTTCTTT
CASSPPDRANTEAFF
>15|NA|many|TRBJ1-1|TRBV5-4
TGTGCCAGCAGCTTGGCCCTACAGGAGAACACTGAAGCTTTCTTT
CASSLALQENTEAFF
>13|NA|many|TRBJ2-2|TRBV29-1
TGCAGCGTTTCCCCTGATTACACCGGGGAGCTGTTTTTT
CSVSPDYTGELFF
>16|NA|many|TRBJ1-6|TRBV4-1
TGCGCCAGCAGCCAAGGACGGGGGTCCTATAATTCACCCCTCCACTTT
CASSQGRGSYNSPLHF
>10|NA|many|TRBJ1-2|TRBV28
TGTGCCAGCAGAAACTATGGCTACACCTTC
CASRNYGYTF
>14|TRBD1|many|TRBJ2-1|TRBV5-1
TGCGCCAGCAGCTACGGACAGGGCGGCAATGAGCAGTTCTTC
CASSYGQGGNEQFF
>12|TRBD1|NA|TRBJ2-1|TRBV19
TGTGCCAGACAGGGGGCAGGCAATGAGCAGTTCTTC
CARQGAGNEQFF
>13|NA|many|TRBJ1-1|TRBV11-2
TGTGCCAGCAGCTTACGGGTGAACACTGAAGCTTTCTTT
CASSLRVNTEAFF
>15|TRBD2|many|TRBJ2-1|TRBV5-5
TGTGCCAGCAGCTTCCCGACTAGCGGGATCAATGAGCAGTTCTTC
CASSFPTSGINEQFF
>17|NA|NA|TRBJ2-3|TRBV20-1
TGCAGTGCTAGAGACCCCACTAGCAGGGGAAGCACAGATACGCAGTATTTT
CSARDPTSRGSTDTQYF
>13|NA|NA|TRBJ2-7|TRBV20-1
TGCAGTGCTAGAGATCCGATGGGACACGAGCAGTACTTC
CSARDPMGHEQYF
>13|NA|NA|TRBJ2-7|TRBV5-1
TGCGCCAGCAGCTGGGATAATTCCTACGAGCAGTACTTC
CASSWDNSYEQYF
>15|TRBD2|many|TRBJ2-3|TRBV20-1
TGCAGTGCGAGACTAGCGGGAGGCGTCACAGATACGCAGTATTTT
CSARLAGGVTDTQYF
>13|NA|many|TRBJ2-2|TRBV7-9
TGTGCCAGCAGCATAGACAACACCGGGGAGCTGTTTTTT
CASSIDNTGELFF
>14|NA|many|TRBJ1-6|TRBV25-1
TGTGCCAGCAGTGAATCAGGATATAATTCACCCCTCCACTTT
CASSESGYNSPLHF
>13|NA|many|TRBJ1-2|TRBV6-6
TGTGCCAGCAGGCGAGGAGGGTTCGATGGCTACACCTTC
CASRRGGFDGYTF
>12|NA|many|TRBJ1-1|TRBV7-9
TGTGCCAGCAGCTTCGGCGACCCTGAAGCTTTCTTT
CASSFGDPEAFF
>12|NA|many|TRBJ2-5|TRBV20-1
TGCAGTAGTGTGGAGCTTGGGGAGACCCAGTACTTC
CSSVELGETQYF